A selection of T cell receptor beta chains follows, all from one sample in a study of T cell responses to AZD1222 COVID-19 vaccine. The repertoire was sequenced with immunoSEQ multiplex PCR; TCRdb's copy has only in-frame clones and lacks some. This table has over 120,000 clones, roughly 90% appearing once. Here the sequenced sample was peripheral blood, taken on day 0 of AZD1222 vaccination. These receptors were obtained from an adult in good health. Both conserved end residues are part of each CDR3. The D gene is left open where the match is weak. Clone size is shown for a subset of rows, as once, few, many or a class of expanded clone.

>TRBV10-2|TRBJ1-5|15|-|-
CASSRGGRGNQPQHF
TGCGCCAGCAGTAGGGGGGGTCGGGGCAATCAGCCCCAGCATTTT
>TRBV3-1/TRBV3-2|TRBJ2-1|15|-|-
CASSQPRGGRNEQFF
TGTGCCAGCAGCCAACCCAGGGGCGGTAGGAATGAGCAGTTCTTC
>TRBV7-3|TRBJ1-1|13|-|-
CASSLLAGTEAFF
TGTGCCAGCAGCTTATTGGCCGGAACTGAAGCTTTCTTT
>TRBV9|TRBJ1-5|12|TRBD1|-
CASSQGGGPQHF
TGTGCCAGCAGCCAAGGGGGCGGGCCCCAGCATTTT
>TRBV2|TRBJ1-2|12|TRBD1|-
CASRGTAYGYTF
TGTGCCAGCAGGGGGACAGCCTATGGCTACACCTTC
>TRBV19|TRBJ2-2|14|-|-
CASSVGSEAGELFF
TGTGCCAGTAGTGTAGGAAGTGAGGCCGGGGAGCTGTTTTTT
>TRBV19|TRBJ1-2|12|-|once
CASSTHTLGYTF
TGTGCCAGTAGTACACACACCCTTGGCTACACCTTC
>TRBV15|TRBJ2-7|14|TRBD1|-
CATSRGDRAYEQYF
TGTGCCACCAGCAGGGGAGACAGGGCCTACGAGCAGTACTTC
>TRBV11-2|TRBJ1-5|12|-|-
CASSSGVQPQHF
TGTGCCAGCAGCTCAGGGGTTCAGCCCCAGCATTTT
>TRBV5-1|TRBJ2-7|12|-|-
CASSSGTYEQYF
TGCGCCAGCAGCTCCGGGACCTACGAGCAGTACTTC
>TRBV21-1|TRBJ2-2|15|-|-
CASSTLLLDAGELFF
TGTGCCAGCAGCACCCTCCTGCTAGATGCCGGGGAGCTGTTTTTT
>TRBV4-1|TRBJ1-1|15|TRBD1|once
CASSLGTGGNTEAFF
TGCGCCAGCAGCCTAGGGACAGGGGGGAACACTGAAGCTTTCTTT
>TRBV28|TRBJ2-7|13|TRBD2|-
CASTAGGRYEQYF
TGTGCCAGCACAGCGGGGGGCCGGTACGAGCAGTACTTC
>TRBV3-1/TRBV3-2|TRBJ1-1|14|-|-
CASSQAGGGAEAFF
TGTGCCAGCAGCCAAGCTGGGGGGGGAGCTGAAGCTTTCTTT